The entry below gives a single T cell receptor (beta chain) sequence along with its context. Its specificity is unknown. Using immunoSEQ multiplex PCR, the repertoire was profiled, and TCRdb retains in-frame clones only, with some absent. The sample yields more than 140,000 clones, around four fifths seen once. This sample was taken from a study of radiation and T cells in renal cell carcinoma. Broader study findings: Baseline intratumoral clonotype presence is unknown without pretreatment biopsies. Top tumor clonotypes rose in blood 2 weeks post-radiation, then contracted.

The CDR3 covers 15 residues. V was pared by 2 bases and J by 3 bases, with 13 bases between. The germline V gene encodes CDR1 MNHNS and CDR2 SASEGT. Time point meaning: baseline pretreatment blood. Indicated treatment: 15 Gy SBRT to primary tumor, nephrectomy 4 weeks later. Blood was sampled at baseline, 2 weeks and 4 weeks after SBRT. The sample here was blood, taken from a patient whose treatment included radiotherapy and nephrectomy. The receptor was isolated from a woman aged 45-65 years with renal cell carcinoma. The rearrangement links TRBV6-1 to TRBJ1-1; D is perhaps TRBD1 (5 bases). CDR3 in amino acids: CASSELGVGDTEAFF. The DNA of the CDR3 is TGTGCCAGCAGTGAATTGGGGGTGGGAGACACTGAAGCTTTCTTT.